This T cell receptor (beta chain) was retrieved from a study of blood T cell repertoires in COVID-19. About the research overall: Whether acute or convalescent, the COVID-19 samples came from the United States, Italy and Spain. The cDNA or gDNA used as material had been derived from T cells, B-cell-depleted T cells, or PBMCs.

CDR1 is SNHLY and CDR2 is FYNNEI in the germline V gene. The CDR3 sequence is 17 residues long. After removal of 8 bases from V and 0 bases from J, the junction contained 8 bases not matched to a gene. Authors' processing steps: Estimation of nucleated cell counts was performed using reference gene primer amplification. The method was immunoSEQ multiplex PCR; TCRdb's version includes in-frame clones alone and lacks a portion of them. From that table come the V and J calls and clone size; the DNA was used to work out D and trimming. The table records about 36,000 clones, roughly 80% of them present only once.

Sample: peripheral blood. The chain is built from TRBV2 and TRBJ2-1; TRBD2 agrees at 12 bases. The TCR comes from a man between 60 and 75 years old with active COVID-19. CDR3 loop: CASCRLAGASSYNEQFF. For the CDR3, the DNA is TGTGCCAGCTGCAGACTAGCGGGGGCGAGCTCCTACAATGAGCAGTTCTTC.